This T cell receptor (beta chain) was sequenced during a study of T-cell reconstitution after alpha-beta-depleted transplantation in children. Study-level results: Approximately two months post-transplant, alpha-beta T cells reportedly originated from several hundred expanded graft clones. Elevated TCRbeta diversity at day 60 was traced, in some patients, to surviving recipient T cells and thymic progenitors. One year after transplant, T-cell counts and diversity came mostly from newly produced T cells.

This clonotype was seen at least ten times. Its antigen is still unknown. The CDR3 is 14 amino acids. Deletions cut 0 bases from V and 2 bases from J, with 9 bases between. CDR1 is SGHRS, CDR2 YFSETQ, per germline. As it was prepared, the TCRbeta library received unique molecular identifiers. Via MiXCR, TCRdb re-called the PCR reads, giving one row per CDR3 protein. The sample lists some 200,000 distinct CDR3 sequences, around 9.2% occurring once. This TCR was recovered from a male patient between 2 and 15 years old who had a stem cell transplant for acute myeloid leukemia, so the T cells may come from the graft donor. Material: PBMCs, mostly from graft donor cells, obtained 360 days after TCRalphabeta/CD19-depleted stem cell transplant. The chain links TRBV5-1 to TRBJ2-7, with unresolved D. The CDR3 loop is CASSLASPPYEQYV. For the CDR3, the DNA is TGCGCCAGCAGCTTGGCCTCGCCACCCTACGAGCAGTACGTC.